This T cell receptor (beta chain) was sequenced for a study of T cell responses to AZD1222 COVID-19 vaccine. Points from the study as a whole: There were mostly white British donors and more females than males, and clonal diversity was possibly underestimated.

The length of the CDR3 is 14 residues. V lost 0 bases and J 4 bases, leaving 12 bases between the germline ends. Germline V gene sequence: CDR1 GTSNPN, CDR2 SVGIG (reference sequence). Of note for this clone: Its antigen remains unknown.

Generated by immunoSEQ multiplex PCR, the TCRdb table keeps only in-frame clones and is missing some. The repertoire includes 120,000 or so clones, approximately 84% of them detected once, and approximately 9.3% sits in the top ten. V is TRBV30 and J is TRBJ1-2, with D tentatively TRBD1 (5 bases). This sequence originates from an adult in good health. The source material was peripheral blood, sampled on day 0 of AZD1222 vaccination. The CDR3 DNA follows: TGTGCCTGGAGTGTACAGGTTGGGGGCTATGGCTACACCTTC. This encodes CAWSVQVGGYGYTF.